This TCR beta chain was sequenced for a study of T cell changes during pregnancy in multiple sclerosis. The CDR3 is 13 amino acids. Germline CDR1 reads SEHNR; CDR2 reads FQNEAQ (reference sequence). V was clipped by 5 bases and J by 3 bases; unmatched bases: 4. Clones were read by immunoSEQ multiplex PCR, and TCRdb kept only the in-frame ones, dropping some. The sample carries 10,000 to 15,000 clones, about nine tenths recorded once. The receptor comes from a female donor in good health, enrolled as a control in a pregnancy study. Sequencing was performed on CD8+ T cells from peripheral blood mononuclear cells, taken after pregnancy. This chain links TRBV7-9 with TRBJ2-7, with 7 bases identical to TRBD1. This CDR3 is CASSHGTDYEQYF. The CDR3 DNA follows: TGTGCCAGCAGCCATGGGACAGACTACGAGCAGTACTTC. The full variable domain, in which reference TRBV7-9 and TRBJ2-7 provide the parts outside the CDR3, is DTGVSQNPRHKITKRGQNVTFRCDPISEHNRLYWYRQTLGQGPEFLTYFQNEAQLEKSRLLSDRFSAERPKGSFSTLEIQRTEQGDSAMYLCASSHGTDYEQYFGPGTRLTVT.